This TCR beta chain was sequenced during a study of T-cell memory formation after mild COVID-19. V trimming: 1 base; J trimming: 6 bases; junction bases outside the gene matches: 14. Per the germline V gene, CDR1 is MNHNY and CDR2 is SVGAGI (reference sequence). This CDR3 has 18 amino acids. From the 5' RACE reads, TCRdb called clonotypes with MiXCR, one entry per CDR3 protein. This table has about 200,000 distinct CDR3 sequences, approximately 16% appearing once. This clonotype was recorded a few times. The chain carries TRBV6-6 and TRBJ1-5, with 8 bases that match TRBD1. This TCR came from an adult woman who had mild COVID-19 (a few samples of this study predate the infection). Cell type and time point are not known. Sample: PBMCs or a T cell subset sorted from them (not recorded which). The CDR3 region is CASSYFAGGASGGQPQHF. The DNA of the CDR3 is TGTGCCAGCAGTTACTTCGCAGGGGGCGCGTCGGGGGGTCAGCCCCAGCATTTT.